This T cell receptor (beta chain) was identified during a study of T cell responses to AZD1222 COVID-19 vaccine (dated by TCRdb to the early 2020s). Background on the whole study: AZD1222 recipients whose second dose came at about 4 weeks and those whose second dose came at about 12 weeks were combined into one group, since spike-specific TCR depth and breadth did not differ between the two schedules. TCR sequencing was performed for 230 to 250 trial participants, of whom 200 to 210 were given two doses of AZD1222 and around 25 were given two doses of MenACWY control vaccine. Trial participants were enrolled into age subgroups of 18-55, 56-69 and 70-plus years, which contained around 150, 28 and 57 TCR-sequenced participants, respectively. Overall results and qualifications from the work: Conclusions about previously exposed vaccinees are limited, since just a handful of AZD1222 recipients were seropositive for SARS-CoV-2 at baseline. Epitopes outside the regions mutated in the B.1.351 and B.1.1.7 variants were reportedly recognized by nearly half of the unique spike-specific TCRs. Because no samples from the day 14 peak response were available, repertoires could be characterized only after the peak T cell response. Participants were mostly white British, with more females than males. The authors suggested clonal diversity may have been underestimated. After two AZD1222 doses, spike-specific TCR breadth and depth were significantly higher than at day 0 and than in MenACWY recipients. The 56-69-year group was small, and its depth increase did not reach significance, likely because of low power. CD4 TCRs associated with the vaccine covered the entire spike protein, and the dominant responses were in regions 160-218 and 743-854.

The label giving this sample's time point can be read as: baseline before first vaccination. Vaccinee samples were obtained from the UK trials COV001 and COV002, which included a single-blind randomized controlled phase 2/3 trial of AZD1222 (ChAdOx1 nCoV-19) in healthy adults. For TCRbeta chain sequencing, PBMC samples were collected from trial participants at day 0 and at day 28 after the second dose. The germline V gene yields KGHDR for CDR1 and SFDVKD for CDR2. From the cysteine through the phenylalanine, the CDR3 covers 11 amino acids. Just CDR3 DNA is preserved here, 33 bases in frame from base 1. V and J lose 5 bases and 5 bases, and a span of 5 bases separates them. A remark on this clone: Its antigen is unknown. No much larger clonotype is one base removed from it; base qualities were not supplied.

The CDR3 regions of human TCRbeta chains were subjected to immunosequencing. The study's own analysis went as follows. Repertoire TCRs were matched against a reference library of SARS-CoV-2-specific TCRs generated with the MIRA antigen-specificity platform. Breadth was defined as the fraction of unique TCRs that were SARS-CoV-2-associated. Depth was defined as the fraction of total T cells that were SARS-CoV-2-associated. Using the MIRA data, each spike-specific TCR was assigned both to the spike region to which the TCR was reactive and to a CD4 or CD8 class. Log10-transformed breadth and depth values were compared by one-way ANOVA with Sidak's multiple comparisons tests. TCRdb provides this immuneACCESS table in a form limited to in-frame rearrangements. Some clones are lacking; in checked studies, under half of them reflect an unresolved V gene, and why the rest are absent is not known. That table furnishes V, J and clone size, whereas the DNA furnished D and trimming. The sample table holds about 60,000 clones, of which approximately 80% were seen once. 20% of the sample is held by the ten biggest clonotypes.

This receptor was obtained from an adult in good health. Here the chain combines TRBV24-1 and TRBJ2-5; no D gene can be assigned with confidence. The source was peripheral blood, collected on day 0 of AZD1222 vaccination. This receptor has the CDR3 CATSARETQYF. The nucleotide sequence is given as TGTGCCACCAGTGCGAGGGAGACCCAGTACTTC.